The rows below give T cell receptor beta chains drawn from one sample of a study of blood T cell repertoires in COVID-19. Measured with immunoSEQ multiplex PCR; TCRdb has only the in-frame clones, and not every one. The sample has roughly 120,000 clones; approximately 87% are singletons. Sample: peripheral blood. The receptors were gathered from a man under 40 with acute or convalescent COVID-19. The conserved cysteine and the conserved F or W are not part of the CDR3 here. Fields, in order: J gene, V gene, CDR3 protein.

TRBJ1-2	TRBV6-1	ASSDSGTIYGYT
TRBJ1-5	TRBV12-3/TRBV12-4	ASGPGSNQPQH
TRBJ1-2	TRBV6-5	ASSSQGHIYGYT
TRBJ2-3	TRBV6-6	ASSPPGTIGSSTDTQY
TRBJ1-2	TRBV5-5	ASSLGENYGYT
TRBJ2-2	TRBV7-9	ASSPGTTNTGELF
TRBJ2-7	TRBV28	ASSLTLYSYEQY
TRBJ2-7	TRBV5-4	ASSNKTRGEQY
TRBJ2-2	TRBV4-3	ASSSRLEVNTGELF
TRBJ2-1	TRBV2	ASSPREAPYNEQF
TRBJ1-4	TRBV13	ASSTWDRLDEKLF
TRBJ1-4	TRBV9	ASSVGGAWDEKLF
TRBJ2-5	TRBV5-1	ASNLGQQETQY
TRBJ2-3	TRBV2	ASSVGSDTQY
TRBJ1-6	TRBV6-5	ASSREQGGNSPLH
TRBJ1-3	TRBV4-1	ASSRRQGTGNTIY
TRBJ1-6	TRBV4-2	ASSQDPGGNNSPLH
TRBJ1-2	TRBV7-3	ANSSLFNRGRRTLPGGYT
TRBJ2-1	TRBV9	ASSVETHYNEQF
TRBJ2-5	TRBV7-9	ASSPGQGKWGDQETQY
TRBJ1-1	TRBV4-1	ASSQGLTGFGTEAF
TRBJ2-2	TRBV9	ASSVTGSGELF
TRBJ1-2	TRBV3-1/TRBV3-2	ASSQDTTYGYT
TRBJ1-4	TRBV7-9	ASSPSRTTNEKLF
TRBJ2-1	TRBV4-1	ASSRPSSGSSYNEQF
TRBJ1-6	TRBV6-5	ATQGNGNSPLH
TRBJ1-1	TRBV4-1	ASSLSRQGTNTEAF
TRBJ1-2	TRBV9	ASSVAQGNYGYT
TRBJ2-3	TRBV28	ASSRTSGRVGTDTQY
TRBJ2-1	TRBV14	ASSQELARYNEQF
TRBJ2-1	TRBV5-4	ASSFRGPEQF
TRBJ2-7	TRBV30	AWTPDRVIYEQY
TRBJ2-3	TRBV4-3	ASGSQGMGGLTDTQY
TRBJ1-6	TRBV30	AWTRDIASPLH
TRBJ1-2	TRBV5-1	ASSPINPRVDGYT
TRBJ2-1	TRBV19	ASSNLAGGANNEQF
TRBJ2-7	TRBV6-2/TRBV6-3	ASSYGDRSTYEQY
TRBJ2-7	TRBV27	ASSSPGQLSSYEQY
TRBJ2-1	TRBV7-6	ASSPRAGSSYNEQF
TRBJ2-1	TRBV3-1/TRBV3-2	ASSLGSGSRDEQF
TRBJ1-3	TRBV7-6	ASSLEAGGAGNTIY
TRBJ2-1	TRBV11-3	ASSPGGSDNEQF